This is a list of T cell receptor beta chains from one sample in a study of a mutant IDH1 vaccine in newly diagnosed glioma. TCRdb's copy holds only in-frame clones and misses some; the assay was immunoSEQ multiplex PCR. The top ten clones hold around 5% of a sample with over 75,000 clones, about 81% of them seen once. For these TCRs, the target antigens are not known. The material sequenced was PBMCs, taken from a glioma patient whose treatment included an IDH1 peptide vaccine. Source of these receptors: a man aged 40-49 years with glioma. Both conserved end residues are part of each CDR3.

j_call v_call cdr3_aa
TRBJ2-3 TRBV10-3 CAIGPTQDTQYF
TRBJ2-2 TRBV7-2 CASSLVQGSTGELFF
TRBJ1-1 TRBV7-8 CASSLGQPKNTEAFF
TRBJ1-5 TRBV6-1 CASKPTGFNQPQHF
TRBJ2-7 TRBV10-3 CAIKSRGGEQYF
TRBJ2-7 TRBV5-6 CASRGTSTYEQYF
TRBJ1-2 TRBV9 CASSANHRTGLDYGYTF
TRBJ2-6 TRBV2 CASSEDPLSVLTF
TRBJ1-4 TRBV9 CASSVDPGGNEKLFF
TRBJ1-1 TRBV6-9 CASSYRPQGTGLNTEAFF
TRBJ2-1 TRBV6-6 CASSYLAGGSYNEQFF
TRBJ2-1 TRBV7-9 CASSLALSERTYNEQFF
TRBJ1-2 TRBV6-5 CAIGRISSNYGYTF
TRBJ1-2 TRBV9 CASSSLPRGYTF
TRBJ2-7 TRBV4-3 CASSQEGLAGVAGKQYF
TRBJ2-7 TRBV5-4 CAFSDSHLTHYEQYF
TRBJ1-2 TRBV27 CASSQTGYYGYTF
TRBJ2-7 TRBV7-6 CASSLGPGTYEQYF
TRBJ2-5 TRBV11-3 CASSRTRGETQYF
TRBJ2-3 TRBV30 CAWSVGTSTDTQYF
TRBJ2-5 TRBV19 CASSTRLAQETQYF
TRBJ2-3 TRBV5-1 CASSVAGGHADTQYF
TRBJ1-6 TRBV30 CAWTGGSWDSPLHF
TRBJ2-1 TRBV27 CASSLTSGGGNEQFF
TRBJ2-1 TRBV29-1 CSVAPGTGLDGEQFF
TRBJ1-4 TRBV27 CASSRDRAFREKLFF
TRBJ2-7 TRBV9 CASSTGTSGYEQYF
TRBJ2-1 TRBV7-8 CASSFRQLRTSYNEQFF
TRBJ1-3 TRBV15 CATSRDAAAGNTIYF
TRBJ2-6 TRBV7-3 CASSLGGANVLTF
TRBJ2-3 TRBV7-6 CASSSGLAGGPVTQYF
TRBJ1-5 TRBV5-1 CASSRDGNQPQHF
TRBJ1-4 TRBV15 CATSGKSHRGLSEKLFF
TRBJ2-5 TRBV10-3 CAISEGKGGGETQYF
TRBJ1-2 TRBV28 CASRIQGWDYGYTF
TRBJ2-5 TRBV6-5 CASSYGRGTETQYF
TRBJ1-2 TRBV28 CASSPQGRYLDYGYTF
TRBJ1-5 TRBV27 CASRLAGSSNQPQHF
TRBJ2-3 TRBV4-1 CASSQDRRQVPGTSTDTQYF
TRBJ1-2 TRBV7-2 CASSAAQGGTEGYTF
TRBJ1-5 TRBV6-5 CASSPGGRNQPQHF